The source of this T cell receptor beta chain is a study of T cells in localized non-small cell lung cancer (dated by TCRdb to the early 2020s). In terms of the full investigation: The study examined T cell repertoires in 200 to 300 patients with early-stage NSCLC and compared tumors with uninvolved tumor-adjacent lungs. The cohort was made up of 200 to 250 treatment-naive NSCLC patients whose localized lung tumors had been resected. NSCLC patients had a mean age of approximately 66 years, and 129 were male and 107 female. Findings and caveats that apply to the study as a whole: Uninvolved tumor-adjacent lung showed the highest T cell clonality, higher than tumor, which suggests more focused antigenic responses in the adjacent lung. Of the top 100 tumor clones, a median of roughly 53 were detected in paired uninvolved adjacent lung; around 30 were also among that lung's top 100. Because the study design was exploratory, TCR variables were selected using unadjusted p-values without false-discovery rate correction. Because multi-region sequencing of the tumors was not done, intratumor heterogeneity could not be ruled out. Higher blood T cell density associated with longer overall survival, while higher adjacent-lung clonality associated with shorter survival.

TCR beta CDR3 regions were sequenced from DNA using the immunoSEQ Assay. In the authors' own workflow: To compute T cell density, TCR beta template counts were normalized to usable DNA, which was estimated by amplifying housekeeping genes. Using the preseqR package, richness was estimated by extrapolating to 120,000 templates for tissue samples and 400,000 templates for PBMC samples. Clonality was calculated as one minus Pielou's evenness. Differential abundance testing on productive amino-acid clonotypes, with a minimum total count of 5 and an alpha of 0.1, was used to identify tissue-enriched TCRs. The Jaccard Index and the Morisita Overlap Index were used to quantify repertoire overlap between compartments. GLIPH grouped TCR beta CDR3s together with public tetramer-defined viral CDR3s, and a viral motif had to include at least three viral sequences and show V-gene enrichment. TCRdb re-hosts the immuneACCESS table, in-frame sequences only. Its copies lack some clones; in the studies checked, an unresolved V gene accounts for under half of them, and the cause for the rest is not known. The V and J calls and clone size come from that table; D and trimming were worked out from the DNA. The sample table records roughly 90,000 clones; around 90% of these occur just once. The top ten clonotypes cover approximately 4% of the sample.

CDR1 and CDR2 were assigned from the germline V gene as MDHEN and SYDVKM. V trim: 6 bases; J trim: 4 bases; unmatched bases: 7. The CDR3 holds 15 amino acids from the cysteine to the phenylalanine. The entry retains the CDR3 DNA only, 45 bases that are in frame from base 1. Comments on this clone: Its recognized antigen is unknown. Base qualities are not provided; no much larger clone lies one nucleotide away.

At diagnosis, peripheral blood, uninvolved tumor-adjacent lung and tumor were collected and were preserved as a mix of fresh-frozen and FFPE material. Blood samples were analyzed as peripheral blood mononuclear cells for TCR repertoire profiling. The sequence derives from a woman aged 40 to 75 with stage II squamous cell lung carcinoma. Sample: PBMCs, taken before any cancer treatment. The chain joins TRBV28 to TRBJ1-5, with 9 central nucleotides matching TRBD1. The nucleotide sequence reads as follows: TGTGCCAGCAGGCTGACAGGGGGAAAGAATCAGCCCCAGCATTTT. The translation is CASRLTGGKNQPQHF. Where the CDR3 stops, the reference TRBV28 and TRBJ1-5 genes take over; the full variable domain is DVKVTQSSRYLVKRTGEKVFLECVQDMDHENMFWYRQDPGLGLRLIYFSYDVKMKEKGDIPEGYSVSREKKERFSLILESASTNQTSMYLCASRLTGGKNQPQHFGDGTRLSIL.